The 18 T cell receptor beta chains below all came from one sample that was sequenced in a study of T cell responses to AZD1222 COVID-19 vaccine. TCRdb's table, derived via immunoSEQ multiplex PCR, lists solely in-frame clones and lacks some. The profile covers about 180,000 clones, with 85% to 90% appearing a single time and around 0.5% taken by the ten largest. Sample: peripheral blood, taken on day 0 of AZD1222 vaccination. Receptors were obtained from an adult in good health.

A word on this clone: This may come from a read error, since a much larger clone is one base off. Distinct nucleotide sequences in the sample also encode this CDR3. The chain links TRBV12-3 or TRBV12-4 to TRBJ2-7, with D unclear. Trimming removed 6 bases from V and 1 base from J, with 4 bases in between. This CDR3 region has 11 residues. The chain's CDR3 is CASSPSYEQYF. The CDR3 region has the DNA TGTGCCAGCAGCCCTTCCTACGAGCAGTACTTC.

This CDR3 reads CAWSVGTGLNTEAFF. DNA for the CDR3: TGTGCCTGGAGTGTAGGGACAGGTCTGAACACTGAAGCTTTCTTT. The chain combines TRBV30 with TRBJ1-1; 8 bases line up with TRBD1. The CDR3 is 15 residues long. Looked up from germline, CDR1 is GTSNPN and CDR2 is SVGIG (reference sequence). Trimming took 0 bases from V and 0 from J; bases not matched to a gene: 3.

The V and J genes are TRBV7-8 and TRBJ2-1; 12 positions agree with TRBD2. V lost 2 bases to trimming and J lost 3 bases; unmatched junction nucleotides: 17. This CDR3 is 21 amino acids long. CDR1 and CDR2 from the germline V gene are SGHVS and FQNEAQ. CDR3 in amino acids: CASSLSVGRLAGVQDYNEQFF. DNA for the CDR3: TGTGCCAGCAGCTTAAGTGTCGGGAGACTAGCGGGAGTCCAGGACTACAATGAGCAGTTCTTC.

The CDR3 loop reads CASSPPGLANTGELFF. The CDR3 DNA sequence: TGTGCCAGCAGCCCTCCGGGACTAGCGAACACCGGGGAGCTGTTTTTT. The genes are TRBV14 and TRBJ2-2; 8 bases fit TRBD2. CDR1 and CDR2 from the germline V gene are SGHDN and FVKESK. The V and J ends lost 4 bases and 0 bases, in that order; junction bases with no gene match: 4. The CDR3 covers 16 residues.

Written as DNA, the CDR3 is TGTGCCAGTAGTATAGATAGCGGGAGGATCAATGAGCAGTTCTTC. It encodes CASSIDSGRINEQFF. The gene calls are TRBV19 and TRBJ2-1; 10 nucleotides match TRBD2. V shed 0 bases, J shed 6 bases, and the junction held 2 bases outside the gene matches. Per germline, CDR1 LNHDA and CDR2 SQIVND (reference sequence). The CDR3 has 15 residues.

This chain connects TRBV28 to TRBJ2-7; 13 bases line up with TRBD2. The CDR3 sequence is 15 residues long. Germline V gene data show CDR1 as MDHEN and CDR2 as SYDVKM. Trimming cost V 6 bases and J 2 bases; bases outside gene matches: 4. The CDR3 nucleotides read TGTGCCAGCAGGGAGGGACTAGCGGGACCCTACGAGCAGTACTTC. Translated, it gives CASREGLAGPYEQYF.

The V and J genes are TRBV4-2 and TRBJ2-7; D is uncertain. This CDR3 region has 12 residues. Trimming removed 8 bases at V and 3 bases at J, with 11 bases between. Germline V gene data show CDR1 as LGHNA and CDR2 as YNFKEQ. The DNA for the CDR3 is TGTGCCAGCGGCCGGGCTGACTACGAGCAGTACTTC. It specifies CASGRADYEQYF.

The rearrangement links TRBV24-1 to TRBJ2-6; either TRBD1 or TRBD2 may fit D (5 bases each). Trimming stripped 4 bases from V and 8 bases from J, with 23 bases between. Germline V gives CDR1 KGHDR, CDR2 SFDVKD. This CDR3 spans 18 amino acids. The CDR3 sequence is CATSEPGRTTLGTNVLTF. The CDR3 DNA is TGTGCCACCAGTGAACCGGGACGGACCACTCTGGGGACCAACGTCCTGACTTTC.

Remarks on this clone: Germline and junction disagree at one end, which may indicate a read error. The chain has TRBV19 and TRBJ1-2, with 7 nucleotides matching TRBD1. This CDR3 is 11 amino acids long. Looked up from germline, CDR1 is LNHDA and CDR2 is SQIVND (reference sequence). CDR3 protein: CASSLGTVHFF. In DNA, the CDR3 is TGTGCCAGTAGTCTCGGGACAGTCCATTTCTTC.

The genes are TRBV6-5 and TRBJ2-1; 9 bases line up with TRBD2. The V and J ends lost 6 bases and 5 bases, in that order; junction bases with no gene match: 8. The CDR3 is made up of 15 amino acids. Germline lookup yields CDR1 MNHEY and CDR2 SVGAGI. The CDR3 nucleotides read TGTGCCAGCAGCCCGGAGCGGGGGGCCCACAATGAGCAGTTCTTC. It translates to CASSPERGAHNEQFF.

The J gene is TRBJ1-1, the V gene TRBV6-6; 8 bases agree with TRBD1. V lost 5 bases and J lost 1; bases outside the gene matches: 6. This CDR3 is built from 15 residues. Per germline, CDR1 MNHNY and CDR2 SVGAGI (reference sequence). CDR3 region: CASSAAGTGNTEAFF. The CDR3 DNA reads as TGTGCCAGCAGTGCCGCTGGGACAGGGAACACTGAAGCTTTCTTT.

The V call is TRBV3-1 (or the pseudogene TRBV3-2), the J call TRBJ2-7; no clear D. V lost 4 bases to trimming and J lost 0 bases, with 10 bases between them. CDR1 and CDR2 (germline): LGHDT, YNNKEL (reference sequence). The CDR3 totals 14 residues. CDR3 region: CASSPTLSSYEQYF. Here the CDR3 DNA reads TGTGCCAGCAGCCCAACTCTTTCCTCCTACGAGCAGTACTTC.

This chain uses TRBV28 with TRBJ1-2; tentatively, D is TRBD1 (5 bases). This CDR3 is 17 amino acids long. Germline assignment: CDR1 MDHEN and CDR2 SYDVKM. V dropped 6 bases and J dropped 4 bases, with 24 bases sitting between them. The DNA of the CDR3 is TGTGCCAGCAGCCCCTCCGGCAGGGTCTCTAGCTTCTATGGCTACACCTTC. Its protein is CASSPSGRVSSFYGYTF.

This clone was seen a single time. V gene TRBV5-6 combines with J gene TRBJ2-7; 8 nucleotides align to TRBD2. The germline CDR1 and CDR2 sequences are SGHDT and YYEEEE. This CDR3 spans 16 amino acids. After removal of 0 bases from V and 6 bases from J, the junction contained 11 bases not matched to a gene. The CDR3, as DNA: TGTGCCAGCAGCTTGGGGCGAGCGGGAGTGGGTATCGAGCAGTACTTC. Its protein product is CASSLGRAGVGIEQYF.

V usage is TRBV19 and J usage is TRBJ1-5; D is perhaps TRBD1 (5 bases). Deletions cut 1 base from V and 2 bases from J, with 12 bases between. Germline V gives CDR1 LNHDA, CDR2 SQIVND (reference sequence). This CDR3 contains 16 residues. CDR3 sequence: CASSIGLGGGNQPQHF. The DNA of the CDR3 is TGTGCCAGTAGTATAGGACTGGGGGGGGGCAATCAGCCCCAGCATTTT. Full variable domain (outside the CDR3, taken from reference TRBV19 and TRBJ1-5): DGGITQSPKYLFRKEGQNVTLSCEQNLNHDAMYWYRQDPGQGLRLIYYSQIVNDFQKGDIAEGYSVSREKKESFPLTVTSAQKNPTAFYLCASSIGLGGGNQPQHFGDGTRLSIL.

The chain carries TRBV2 and TRBJ2-1; 8 bases line up with TRBD2. V shed 8 bases, J shed 0 bases, and the junction held 6 bases outside the gene matches. The germline gives CDR1 SNHLY, CDR2 FYNNEI. CDR3 length: 15 amino acids. In DNA form, the CDR3 reads TGTGCCAGCTCACTAGCGGCTAGCTCCTACAATGAGCAGTTCTTC. The encoded protein is CASSLAASSYNEQFF.

This chain joins TRBV29-1 and TRBJ1-2; 8 bases line up with TRBD1. V was clipped by 7 bases and J by 8 bases; unmatched bases: 9. The CDR3 contains 12 residues. Germline CDR1 is SQVTM and CDR2 is ANQGSEA. The DNA for the CDR3 is TGCAGCGCCCGGACAGGGCTAAGCGGCTACACCTTC. It is translated as CSARTGLSGYTF.

The chain has TRBV4-2 and TRBJ2-3; D is unclear. Between the trimmed V and J ends, which lost 0 bases and 3 bases, there was a span of 10 bases. Germline loops: CDR1 LGHNA, CDR2 YNFKEQ. CDR3 length: 15 residues. The CDR3 bases are TGTGCCAGCAGCCAAGAGGCTAGAAGAACAGATACGCAGTATTTT. This translates into CASSQEARRTDTQYF.